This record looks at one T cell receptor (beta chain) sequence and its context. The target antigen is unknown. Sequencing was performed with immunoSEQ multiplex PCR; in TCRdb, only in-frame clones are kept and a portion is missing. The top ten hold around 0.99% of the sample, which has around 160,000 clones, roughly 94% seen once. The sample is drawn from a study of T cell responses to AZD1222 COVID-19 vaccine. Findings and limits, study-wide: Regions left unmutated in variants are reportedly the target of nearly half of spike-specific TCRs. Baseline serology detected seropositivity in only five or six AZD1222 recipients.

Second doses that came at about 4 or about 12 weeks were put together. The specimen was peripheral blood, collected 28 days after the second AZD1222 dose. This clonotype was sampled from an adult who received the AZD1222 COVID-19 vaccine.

DNA for the CDR3: TGTGCCAGCAGCCTCCGGGACCCGAAGATCTATGGCTACACCTTC. Translated, it gives CASSLRDPKIYGYTF. This rearrangement joins TRBV7-8 to TRBJ1-2; D possibly corresponds to TRBD1 (5 bases). There are 15 residues in the CDR3. Germline loops: CDR1 SGHVS, CDR2 FQNEAQ. V lost 5 bases and J lost 4, with 17 bases in between.